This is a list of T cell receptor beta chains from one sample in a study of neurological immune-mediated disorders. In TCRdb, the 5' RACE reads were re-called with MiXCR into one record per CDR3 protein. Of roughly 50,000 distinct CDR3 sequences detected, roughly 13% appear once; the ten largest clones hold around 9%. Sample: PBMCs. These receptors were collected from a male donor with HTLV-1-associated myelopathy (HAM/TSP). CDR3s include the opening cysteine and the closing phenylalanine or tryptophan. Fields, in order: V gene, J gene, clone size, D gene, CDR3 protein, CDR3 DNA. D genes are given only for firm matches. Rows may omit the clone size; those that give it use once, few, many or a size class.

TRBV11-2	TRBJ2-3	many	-	CASSPTTGWDTQYF	TGTGCCAGCAGCCCTACCACAGGGTGGGATACGCAGTATTTT
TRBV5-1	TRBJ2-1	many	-	CASSPGYNEQFF	TGCGCCAGCAGCCCGGGCTACAATGAGCAGTTCTTC
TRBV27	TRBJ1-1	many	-	CASSFSPLNRGRWDTEAFF	TGTGCCAGCAGTTTTTCCCCGTTAAACAGAGGGAGGTGGGACACTGAAGCTTTCTTT
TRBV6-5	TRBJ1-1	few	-	CASSYVGKRNTEAFF	TGTGCCAGCAGTTACGTGGGGAAGCGGAACACTGAAGCTTTCTTT
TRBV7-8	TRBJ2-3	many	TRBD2	CASSLGEGSTDTQYF	TGTGCCAGCAGCTTGGGGGAGGGAAGCACAGATACGCAGTATTTT
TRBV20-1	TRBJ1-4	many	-	CSARSGVEKLFF	TGCAGTGCTAGATCCGGGGTTGAAAAACTGTTTTTT
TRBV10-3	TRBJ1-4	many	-	CAISQRDGANEKLFF	TGTGCCATCAGCCAGAGAGACGGCGCTAATGAAAAACTGTTTTTT
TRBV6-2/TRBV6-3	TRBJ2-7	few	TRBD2	CASSSQRGPYEQYF	TGTGCCAGCAGTTCGCAGCGGGGCCCTTACGAGCAGTACTTC
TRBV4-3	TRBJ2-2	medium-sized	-	CASSQEPGTNTGELFF	TGCGCCAGCAGCCAAGAGCCAGGGACGAACACCGGGGAGCTGTTTTTT
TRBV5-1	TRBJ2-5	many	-	CASSNYGTNQETQYF	TGCGCCAGCTCAAACTACGGGACAAATCAAGAGACCCAGTACTTC
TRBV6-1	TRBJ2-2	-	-	CASNHREVAGELFF	TGTGCCAGCAATCACAGGGAGGTTGCCGGGGAGCTGTTTTTT
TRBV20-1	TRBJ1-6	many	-	CSDLDSLTYNSPLHF	TGCAGTGACCTGGACAGCCTTACCTATAATTCACCCCTCCACTTT
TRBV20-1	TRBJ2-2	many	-	CSARENTGELFF	TGCAGTGCTAGAGAGAACACCGGGGAGCTGTTTTTT
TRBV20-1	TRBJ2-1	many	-	CSARPSTSSYNEQFF	TGCAGTGCTAGACCTTCAACTTCCTCCTACAATGAGCAGTTCTTC
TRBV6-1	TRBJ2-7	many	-	CASIGQRTYEQYF	TGTGCCAGCATCGGGCAGCGCACCTACGAGCAGTACTTC
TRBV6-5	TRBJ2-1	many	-	CASSSDGSSYNEQFF	TGTGCCAGCAGTTCGGACGGAAGCTCCTACAATGAGCAGTTCTTC
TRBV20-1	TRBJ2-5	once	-	CSARQDYQETQYF	TGCAGTGCTAGGCAGGACTACCAAGAGACCCAGTACTTC
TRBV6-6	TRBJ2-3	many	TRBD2	CASSLGGGALGLLLDTQYF	TGTGCCAGCAGTTTGGGCGGGGGGGCCCTCGGTTTACTTTTGGATACGCAGTATTTT
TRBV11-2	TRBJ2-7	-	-	CASSLDIARGVDEQYF	TGTGCCAGCAGCTTAGATATAGCCAGGGGTGTTGACGAGCAGTACTTC
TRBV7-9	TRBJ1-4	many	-	CASSLPTGNGATNEKLFF	TGTGCCAGCAGCTTACCAACAGGGAATGGTGCAACTAATGAAAAACTGTTTTTT
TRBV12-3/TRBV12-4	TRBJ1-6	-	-	CASNEGRSPLHF	TGTGCCAGCAATGAAGGGCGATCACCCCTCCACTTT
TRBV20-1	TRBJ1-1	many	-	CSASRVGMAEAFF	TGCAGTGCTAGCAGGGTTGGGATGGCTGAAGCTTTCTTT
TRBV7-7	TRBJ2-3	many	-	CASSLDSSTDTQYF	TGTGCCAGCAGCTTAGATTCTAGCACAGATACGCAGTATTTT
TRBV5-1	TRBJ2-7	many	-	CASSLDTGNEQYF	TGCGCCAGCAGCTTAGATACAGGTAACGAGCAGTACTTC
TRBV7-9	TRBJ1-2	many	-	CASTLTGSYGYTF	TGTGCCAGCACCTTGACAGGAAGCTATGGCTACACCTTC
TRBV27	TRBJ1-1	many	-	CASSPRTRKAEAFF	TGTGCCAGCAGCCCTCGTACAAGAAAGGCTGAAGCTTTCTTT
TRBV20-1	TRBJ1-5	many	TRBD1	CSAKGSGGSNQPQHF	TGCAGTGCAAAGGGGTCAGGGGGCAGCAATCAGCCCCAGCATTTT
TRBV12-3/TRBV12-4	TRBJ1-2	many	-	CASSSRLDSRRGYTF	TGTGCCAGCAGCTCACGTCTGGACAGCAGACGTGGCTACACCTTC
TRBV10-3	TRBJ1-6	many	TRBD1	CDTSSRTGADSPLHF	TGTGACACCTCCTCCAGGACAGGGGCAGACTCACCCCTCCACTTT
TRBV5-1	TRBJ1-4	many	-	CASSLVGTTNEKLFF	TGCGCCAGCAGCTTGGTGGGGACAACTAATGAAAAACTGTTTTTT
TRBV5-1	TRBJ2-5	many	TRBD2	CASSPGLAGDQETQYF	TGCGCCAGCAGTCCCGGACTAGCGGGGGATCAAGAGACCCAGTACTTC
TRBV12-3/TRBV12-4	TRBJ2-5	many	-	CASRPAGGETQYF	TGTGCCAGCAGGCCCGCGGGTGGAGAGACCCAGTACTTC
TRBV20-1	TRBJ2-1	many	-	CSARGQFLYNEQFF	TGCAGTGCTAGAGGACAATTTCTCTACAATGAGCAGTTCTTC
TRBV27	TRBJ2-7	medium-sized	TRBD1	CASRPGQVTYEQYF	TGTGCCAGCAGACCGGGACAGGTAACCTACGAGCAGTACTTC
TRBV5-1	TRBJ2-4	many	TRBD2	CASSLGSRAGGSENIQYF	TGCGCCAGCAGCTTGGGCTCCCGAGCGGGGGGGAGTGAAAACATTCAGTACTTC
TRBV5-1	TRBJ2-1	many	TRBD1	CASTGTGQDEQFF	TGCGCCAGCACCGGGACAGGGCAGGATGAGCAGTTCTTC
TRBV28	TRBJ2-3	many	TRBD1	CASSTPGQRVDTQYF	TGTGCCAGCAGCACGCCGGGACAGAGAGTCGATACGCAGTATTTT
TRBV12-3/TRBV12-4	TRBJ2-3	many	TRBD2	CASSFTGGGRDTQYF	TGTGCCAGCAGTTTCACTGGCGGGGGGCGGGATACGCAGTATTTT
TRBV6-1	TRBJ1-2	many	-	CASSEALQGGKGYTF	TGTGCCAGCAGTGAAGCGCTTCAGGGCGGCAAGGGCTACACCTTC
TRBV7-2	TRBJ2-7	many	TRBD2	CASRQSLAAEQYF	TGTGCCAGCAGGCAATCCCTAGCGGCCGAGCAGTACTTC
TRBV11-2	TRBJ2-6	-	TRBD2	CASSLAGARGANALTF	TGTGCCAGTAGCTTAGCGGGGGCGCGGGGGGCCAACGCCCTGACTTTC
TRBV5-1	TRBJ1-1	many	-	CASSVLTGYPEAFF	TGCGCCAGCAGCGTACTGACAGGATACCCTGAAGCTTTCTTT
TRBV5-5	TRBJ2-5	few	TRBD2	CASSPSGSRETQYF	TGTGCCAGCAGCCCTAGCGGGTCCCGGGAGACCCAGTACTTC
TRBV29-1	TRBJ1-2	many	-	CSVEEQGRGGYTF	TGCAGCGTTGAAGAGCAGGGCAGGGGTGGCTACACCTTC